Here is one T cell receptor (beta chain) with its context. The antigen it binds to is not known. No much larger clone is present one base from it, and per-base qualities are unavailable. The library was produced with the immunoSEQ multiplex PCR assay. TCRdb mirrors the immuneACCESS table, restricted to in-frame sequences. Some clones are absent from its copies; in checked studies, under half trace to an unresolved V gene, and the reason for the others is unknown. The sample table lists about 93,000 clones, 90% to 95% of them with a count of one. The ten biggest clones cover under 2% of the sample. The CDR3 starts with the cysteine, ends with the phenylalanine, and has 14 residues. Only the CDR3 region is kept as DNA, spanning 42 bases read in frame from base 1. CDR1 and CDR2 were assigned from the germline V gene as KGHSH and LQKENI. Trimming costs V 6 bases and J 1 base, and their ends lie 12 bases apart.

This sample was included in a study of T cell changes during pregnancy in multiple sclerosis (dated by TCRdb to between 2018 and 2021). Some background on the complete study: The study looked at changes in the T cell repertoire across pregnancy in women with multiple sclerosis.

The TCR sequence derives from a female donor in good health, enrolled as a control in a pregnancy study. Here the chain combines TRBV18 and TRBJ2-5; confidence is insufficient to name the D gene. Specimen: peripheral blood, collected after pregnancy. In nucleotide form, the sequence is TGTGCCAGCTCCCCTCCGGCAGGCCAAGAGACCCAGTACTTC. Translated, it reads CASSPPAGQETQYF.